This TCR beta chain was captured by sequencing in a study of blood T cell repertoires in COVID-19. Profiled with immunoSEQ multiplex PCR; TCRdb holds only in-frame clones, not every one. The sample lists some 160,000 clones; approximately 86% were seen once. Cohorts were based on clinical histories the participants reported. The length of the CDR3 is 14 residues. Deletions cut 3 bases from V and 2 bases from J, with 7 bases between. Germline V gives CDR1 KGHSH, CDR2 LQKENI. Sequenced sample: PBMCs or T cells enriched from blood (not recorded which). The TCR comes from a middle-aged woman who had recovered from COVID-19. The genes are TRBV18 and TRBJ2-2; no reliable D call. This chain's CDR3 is CASSPPTNTGELFF. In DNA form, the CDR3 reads TGTGCCAGCTCACCCCCTACTAACACCGGGGAGCTGTTTTTT.